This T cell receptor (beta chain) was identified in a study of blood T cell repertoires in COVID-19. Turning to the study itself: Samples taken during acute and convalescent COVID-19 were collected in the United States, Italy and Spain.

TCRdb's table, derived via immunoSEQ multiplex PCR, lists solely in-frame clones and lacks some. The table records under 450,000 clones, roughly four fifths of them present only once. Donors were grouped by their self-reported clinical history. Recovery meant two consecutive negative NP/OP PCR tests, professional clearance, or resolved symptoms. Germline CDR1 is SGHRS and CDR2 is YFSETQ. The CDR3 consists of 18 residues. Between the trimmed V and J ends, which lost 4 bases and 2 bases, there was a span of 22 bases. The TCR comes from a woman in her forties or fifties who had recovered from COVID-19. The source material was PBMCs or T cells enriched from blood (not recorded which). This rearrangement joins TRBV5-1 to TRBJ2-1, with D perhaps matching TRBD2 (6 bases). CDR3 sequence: CASSMKLSGGNTYNEQFF. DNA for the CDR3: TGCGCCAGCAGCATGAAATTGTCGGGCGGGAACACCTACAATGAGCAGTTCTTC. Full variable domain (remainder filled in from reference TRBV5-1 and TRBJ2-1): KAGVTQTPRYLIKTRGQQVTLSCSPISGHRSVSWYQQTPGQGLQFLFEYFSETQRNKGNFPGRFSGRQFSNSRSEMNVSTLELGDSALYLCASSMKLSGGNTYNEQFFGPGTRLTVL.